The T cell receptor beta chain under discussion was sequenced for a study of monozygotic twins with inflammatory bowel disease. Concerning this clonotype itself: Its antigen is not identified.

The authors made each sample's cDNA in eight separate reactions. Both TCRalpha and TCRbeta cDNA were subjected to two nested PCRs lasting roughly 16 and 10 cycles. After re-calling the 5' RACE reads, TCRdb lists one entry per CDR3 protein, DNA absent. The data include about 300,000 distinct CDR3 sequences; the top ten clones carry approximately 5.9%. This CDR3 contains 15 residues. Germline V gives CDR1 LGHDT, CDR2 YNNKEL (reference sequence). General study findings and limits: IBD patients shared fewer clonotypes with other individuals than healthy twins, especially patients with disease activity signs. Among IBD patients, TCRbeta diversity (inverse Simpson) was lower than in healthy co-twins.

The chain joins TRBV3-1 to TRBJ2-7. The material sequenced was blood. This clonotype originated in a human donor with ulcerative colitis or Crohn's disease, or a healthy co-twin of an affected twin (not recorded which). The CDR3 region is CASSQGVAGGYEQYF.